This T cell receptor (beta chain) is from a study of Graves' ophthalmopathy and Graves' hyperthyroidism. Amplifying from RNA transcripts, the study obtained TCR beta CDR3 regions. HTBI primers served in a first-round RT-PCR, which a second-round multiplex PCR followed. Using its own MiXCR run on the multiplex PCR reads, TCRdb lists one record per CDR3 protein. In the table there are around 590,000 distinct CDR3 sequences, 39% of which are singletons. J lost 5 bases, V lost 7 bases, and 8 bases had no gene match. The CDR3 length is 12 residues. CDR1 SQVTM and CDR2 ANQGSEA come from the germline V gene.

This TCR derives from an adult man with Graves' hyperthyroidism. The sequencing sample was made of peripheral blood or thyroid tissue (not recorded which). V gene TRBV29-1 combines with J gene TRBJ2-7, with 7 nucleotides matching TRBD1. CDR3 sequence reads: CSGLRDSDEQYF. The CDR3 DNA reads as TGCAGCGGGCTCCGGGACAGCGACGAGCAGTACTTC.